Each of the 18 T cell receptor beta chains below was sequenced from the same sample in a study of blood T cell repertoires in COVID-19. The method was immunoSEQ multiplex PCR; TCRdb's version includes in-frame clones alone and lacks a portion of them. The sample carries hundreds of thousands of clones, more than 70% recorded once. The specimen was PBMCs or T cells enriched from blood (not recorded which). These receptors came from a man younger than 40 with acute COVID-19.

This rearrangement joins TRBV5-4 to TRBJ1-1; no firm D call. Trimming cost V 1 base and J 3 bases, with 7 bases left between them. CDR1 is SGHNT and CDR2 is YYREEE in the germline V gene (reference sequence). This CDR3 has 13 residues. CDR3 bases: TGTGCCAGCAGCTTGATTAGTGACACTGAAGCTTTCTTT. It specifies CASSLISDTEAFF.

The chain is built from TRBV7-9 and TRBJ2-7; the match to TRBD1 covers 11 bases. Germline V gives CDR1 SEHNR, CDR2 FQNEAQ (reference sequence). With V trimmed by 5 bases and J by 4 bases, 7 bases remained unmatched. The CDR3 runs to 15 residues. CDR3 DNA: TGTGCCAGCAGCCCAGGTGGACAGGGGGCGTACGAGCAGTACTTC. Its protein is CASSPGGQGAYEQYF.

CDR3 protein: CASSAPGQGGEKLFF. In DNA form, the CDR3 reads TGTGCCAGCAGCGCACCGGGACAGGGCGGCGAAAAACTGTTTTTT. The V and J genes are TRBV5-5 and TRBJ1-4; 9 bases are a match to TRBD1. Per germline, CDR1 SGHKS and CDR2 YYEKEE (reference sequence). The CDR3 consists of 15 residues. V shed 4 bases and J 8 bases; nucleotides not matched to a gene: 9.

V usage is TRBV7-2 and J usage is TRBJ1-2, with 7 bases fitting TRBD1. The V segment lost 4 bases and the J segment 2 bases; nucleotides outside the gene matches: 7. The CDR3 has 15 amino acids. In germline, CDR1 is SGHTA, CDR2 FQGNSA. The CDR3 loop is CASSSAGTVNYGYTF. CDR3 nucleotides: TGTGCCAGCAGCTCTGCCGGGACAGTCAACTATGGCTACACCTTC. Based on the CDR3 plus reference TRBV7-2 and TRBJ1-2, the full variable domain is GAGVSQSPSNKVTEKGKDVELRCDPISGHTALYWYRQSLGQGLEFLIYFQGNSAPDKSGLPSDRFSAERTGGSVSTLTIQRTQQEDSAVYLCASSSAGTVNYGYTFGSGTRLTVV.

This chain joins TRBV5-1 and TRBJ2-3, with TRBD2 matching 12 bases. CDR3 length: 15 amino acids. Germline V gene data show CDR1 as SGHRS and CDR2 as YFSETQ. Trimming at V came to 4 bases and at J to 6 bases, leaving 6 bases not matched to a gene. CDR3 bases: TGCGCCAGCAGCCCCCGGACTAGCGGGGTGGATACGCAGTATTTT. Translating gives CASSPRTSGVDTQYF. The whole variable domain, remainder taken from reference TRBV5-1 and TRBJ2-3, is KAGVTQTPRYLIKTRGQQVTLSCSPISGHRSVSWYQQTPGQGLQFLFEYFSETQRNKGNFPGRFSGRQFSNSRSEMNVSTLELGDSALYLCASSPRTSGVDTQYFGPGTRLTVL.

Turning to this clone: Germline and junction disagree at one end, which may indicate a read error. The V and J genes are TRBV6-7 and TRBJ2-1, with 8 bases fitting TRBD2. TRBV6-7 is an ORF for which the function is uncertain. This CDR3 contains 17 residues. The CDR3: CPPRGGPGGVGYNEQFF. Here the CDR3 DNA reads TGCCCCCCCCGGGGGGGGCCGGGGGGGGTGGGGTACAATGAGCAGTTCTTC.

The gene calls are TRBV27 and TRBJ2-2; 10 bases are shared with TRBD1. The trim removed 5 bases at V and 5 bases at J, leaving 14 bases unmatched. There are 18 residues in the CDR3. Germline CDR1 MNHEY, CDR2 SMNVEV (reference sequence). DNA for the CDR3: TGTGCCAGCAGTCCAATTCGACAGGGGGCAAGGGGAACCGGGGAGCTGTTTTTT. Translated, it gives CASSPIRQGARGTGELFF.

The rearrangement uses TRBV5-1 and TRBJ2-2, with 7 bases identical to TRBD2. CDR3 length: 14 residues. Germline-derived CDR1 and CDR2 are SGHRS and YFSETQ. V was pared by 2 bases and J by 4 bases, with 2 bases of the junction left unmatched. The CDR3 reads CASSFGGGTGELFF. DNA of the CDR3: TGCGCCAGCAGCTTTGGCGGGGGCACCGGGGAGCTGTTTTTT.

The chain couples TRBV30 to TRBJ1-5; TRBD1 agrees at 9 bases. This CDR3 comprises 17 residues. V shed 4 bases, J shed 3 bases, and the junction held 13 bases outside the gene matches. The germline CDR1 and CDR2 sequences are GTSNPN and SVGIG (reference sequence). This CDR3 is CAWTLGGGQGVNQPQHF. The CDR3 coding sequence is TGTGCCTGGACCTTGGGAGGGGGACAGGGAGTCAATCAGCCCCAGCATTTT.

The chain couples TRBV9 to TRBJ2-7; the D is unclear. The CDR3 runs 12 residues. V was trimmed by 4 bases and J by 2 bases, leaving 7 bases between them. Germline V lookup: CDR1 SGDLS, CDR2 YYNGEE. CDR3 sequence (DNA): TGTGCCAGCAGCCGGGTCCCCTACGAGCAGTACTTC. Protein product: CASSRVPYEQYF. Full variable domain (missing parts from reference TRBV9 and TRBJ2-7): DSGVTQTPKHLITATGQRVTLRCSPRSGDLSVYWYQQSLDQGLQFLIQYYNGEERAKGNILERFSAQQFPDLHSELNLSSLELGDSALYFCASSRVPYEQYFGPGTRLTVT.

The V gene is TRBV30, the J gene TRBJ1-2; TRBD1 might be the D (5 bases). This CDR3 contains 12 residues. V was trimmed by 2 bases and J by 7 bases, leaving 11 bases between them. Germline CDR1 GTSNPN, CDR2 SVGIG (reference sequence). CDR3 bases: TGTGCCTGGAGTCCGGGGGATGGTGGCTACACCTTC. Residues: CAWSPGDGGYTF.

The chain links TRBV2 to TRBJ1-2; D remains unclear. The CDR3 contains 15 residues. V was clipped by 0 bases and J by 5 bases, with 13 bases between them. Germline V gene data show CDR1 as SNHLY and CDR2 as FYNNEI. Here the CDR3 DNA reads TGTGCCAGCAGTGAAGCCCTCGGGATTGGGTATGGCTACACCTTC. It yields the protein CASSEALGIGYGYTF.

In DNA form, the CDR3 reads TGTGCCAGTAGTATCGGAGTAAGAAAGAACACTGAAGCTTTCTTT. Amino acid sequence: CASSIGVRKNTEAFF. V is TRBV19 and J is TRBJ1-1; no definite D call. Germline-derived CDR1 and CDR2 are LNHDA and SQIVND (reference sequence). There are 15 residues in the CDR3. V lost 3 bases and J lost 1, with 12 bases in between.

V gene TRBV7-6 combines with J gene TRBJ2-3, with no clear D. The CDR3 has 15 residues. The V end lost 3 bases, the J end lost 0 bases, and 10 bases lay between the germline ends. Germline CDR1 reads SGHVS; CDR2 reads FNYEAQ. In DNA form, the CDR3 reads TGTGCCAGCAGCTTGACTTTCTCTAGCACAGATACGCAGTATTTT. Protein product: CASSLTFSSTDTQYF.

The chain employs TRBV2 and TRBJ1-1; D not certain. CDR3 length equals 15 residues. Germline lookup yields CDR1 SNHLY and CDR2 FYNNEI. The V and J ends lost 4 bases and 3 bases respectively, with 15 bases between them. The CDR3 DNA follows: TGTGCCAGCAGTGGACACCGGGATTCTTACACTGAAGCTTTCTTT. This translates into CASSGHRDSYTEAFF.

CDR3 protein: CASSLMTVQRGYTF. In DNA, the CDR3 is TGTGCCAGCAGCTTGATGACAGTCCAAAGAGGCTACACCTTC. The chain carries TRBV2 and TRBJ1-2; the D gene is possibly TRBD1 (5 bases). Per germline, CDR1 SNHLY and CDR2 FYNNEI. The V end was cut by 6 bases, the J end by 8 bases, with 19 bases between. The CDR3 length is 14 residues.

The gene calls are TRBV7-9 and TRBJ2-7, with 9 bases that match TRBD1. After removal of 1 base from V and 6 bases from J, the junction contained 4 bases not matched to a gene. The CDR3 totals 14 residues. Per germline, CDR1 SEHNR and CDR2 FQNEAQ (reference sequence). DNA for the CDR3: TGTGCCAGCAGCTTAGGACAGGGGGGGCGCGAGCAGTACTTC. Encoded protein: CASSLGQGGREQYF.

The chain combines TRBV19 with TRBJ2-1, with D possibly TRBD2 on 7 matching bases. The V gene lost 7 bases and the J gene lost 5 bases, with 15 bases spanning the gap. Germline CDR1 LNHDA, CDR2 SQIVND (reference sequence). This CDR3 has 14 residues. For the CDR3, the DNA is TGTGCCAGTAATAAGGGGGGGCAGAACAATGAGCAGTTCTTC. It translates to CASNKGGQNNEQFF.